This TCR beta chain was sequenced during a study of memory CD4+ T cells and cytomegalovirus serostatus. Overall study: Healthy Belgian adult donors included about nine CMV-positive and around 25 CMV-negative people. General study findings and limits: A US-trained random forest predicted CMV serostatus with median AUC around 0.9. Of under 200 reported CMV TCRbeta sequences, 55 to 80 were found in memory CD4+ repertoires.

The germline gives CDR1 MDHEN, CDR2 SYDVKM. The CDR3 is 15 amino acids. With 4 bases clipped from V and 7 bases from J, the junction kept 8 bases outside the gene matches. In the original processing: Out-of-frame sequences were removed, leaving roughly 2.1 million distinct TCRbeta sequences. Some clones are missing from TCRdb's copy, which holds only in-frame ones; the method was immunoSEQ multiplex PCR. That table gives V, J and clone size, and the DNA gave D and trimming. Of more than 45,000 clones listed, about 77% are singletons. This clone is medium-sized. What it binds is not known. Single viable CD3+CD4+CD8-CD45RO+ cells were sorted as the memory CD4+ T cells.

The rearrangement uses TRBV28 and TRBJ1-5, with 9 nucleotides matching TRBD1. This receptor was taken from an adult in good health and CMV-seronegative. Sequencing was performed on memory CD4+ T cells from blood. CDR3 in amino acids: CASSSSGTGYQPQHF. DNA of the CDR3: TGTGCCAGCAGTTCGTCCGGGACAGGGTACCAGCCCCAGCATTTT. The full variable domain, in which reference TRBV28 and TRBJ1-5 provide the parts outside the CDR3, is DVKVTQSSRYLVKRTGEKVFLECVQDMDHENMFWYRQDPGLGLRLIYFSYDVKMKEKGDIPEGYSVSREKKERFSLILESASTNQTSMYLCASSSSGTGYQPQHFGDGTRLSIL.